The 3 T cell receptor beta chains presented below share a single source sample, sequenced in a study of control samples from healthy donors and cancer patients. Using immunoSEQ multiplex PCR, the repertoire was profiled, and TCRdb retains in-frame clones only, with some absent. The sample yields more than 85,000 clones, approximately 90% seen once. The sequencing sample was made of blood. The receptors were sampled from a woman aged 45-65 years in good health.

The chain recombines TRBV7-9 with TRBJ2-1; D not resolved. Germline CDR1 and CDR2: SEHNR and FQNEAQ (reference sequence). This CDR3 has 13 residues. The V end was cut by 10 bases, the J end by 0 bases, with 10 bases between. The CDR3 DNA follows: TGTGCCACTCTCGGGTTCTCCTACAATGAGCAGTTCTTC. This sequence encodes CATLGFSYNEQFF.

V usage is TRBV2 and J usage is TRBJ2-5, with no clear D. Germline CDR1 SNHLY, CDR2 FYNNEI. This CDR3 has 12 amino acids. V lost 4 bases and J 0 bases, leaving 3 bases between the germline ends. The CDR3 region is CASSVDQETQYF. The CDR3 DNA reads as TGTGCCAGCAGTGTAGACCAAGAGACCCAGTACTTC. Full variable domain (missing parts from reference TRBV2 and TRBJ2-5): EPEVTQTPSHQVTQMGQEVILRCVPISNHLYFYWYRQILGQKVEFLVSFYNNEISEKSEIFDDQFSVERPDGSNFTLKIRSTKLEDSAMYFCASSVDQETQYFGPGTRLLVL.

The V and J genes are TRBV5-5 and TRBJ1-1; 7 bases align to TRBD1. Germline CDR1 and CDR2: SGHKS and YYEKEE (reference sequence). V gave up 5 bases and J gave up 3 bases; unmatched junction bases: 10. The CDR3 has 15 amino acids. In nucleotides, the CDR3 is TGTGCCAGCAGTCCTTTCGACAGGGAGTACACTGAAGCTTTCTTT. Translation: CASSPFDREYTEAFF.